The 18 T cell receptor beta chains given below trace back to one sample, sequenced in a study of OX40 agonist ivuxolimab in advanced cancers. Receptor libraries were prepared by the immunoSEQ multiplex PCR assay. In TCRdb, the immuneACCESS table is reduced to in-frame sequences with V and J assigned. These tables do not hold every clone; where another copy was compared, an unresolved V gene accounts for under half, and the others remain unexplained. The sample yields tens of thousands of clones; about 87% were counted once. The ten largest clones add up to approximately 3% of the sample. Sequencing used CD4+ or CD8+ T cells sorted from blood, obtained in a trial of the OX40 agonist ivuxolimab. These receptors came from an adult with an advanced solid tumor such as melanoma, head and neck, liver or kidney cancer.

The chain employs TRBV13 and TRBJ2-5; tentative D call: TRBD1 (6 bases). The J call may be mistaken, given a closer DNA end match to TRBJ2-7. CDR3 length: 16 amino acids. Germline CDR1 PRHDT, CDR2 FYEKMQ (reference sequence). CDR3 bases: TGTGCCAGCAGCTTAGGCCTCCGGACAGTCACCTACGAGCAGTACTTC. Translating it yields CASSLGLRTVTYEQYF.

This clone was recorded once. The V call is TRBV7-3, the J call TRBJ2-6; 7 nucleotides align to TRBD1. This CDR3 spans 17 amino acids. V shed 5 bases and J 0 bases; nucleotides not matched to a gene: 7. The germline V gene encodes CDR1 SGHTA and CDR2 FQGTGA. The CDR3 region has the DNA TGTGCCAGCAGCCCCCGGGGACAGACCTCTGGGGCCAACGTCCTGACTTTC. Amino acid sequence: CASSPRGQTSGANVLTF. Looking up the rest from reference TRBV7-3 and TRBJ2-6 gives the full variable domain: GAGVSQTPSNKVTEKGKYVELRCDPISGHTALYWYRQSLGQGPEFLIYFQGTGAADDSGLPNDRFFAVRPEGSVSTLKIQRTERGDSAVYLCASSPRGQTSGANVLTFGAGSRLTVL.

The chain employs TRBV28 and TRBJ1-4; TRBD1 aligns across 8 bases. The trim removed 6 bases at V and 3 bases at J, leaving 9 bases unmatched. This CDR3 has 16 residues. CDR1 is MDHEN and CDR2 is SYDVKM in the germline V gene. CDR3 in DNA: TGTGCCAGCAGAGACCGGGACAGGAGCGCTAATGAAAAACTGTTTTTT. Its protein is CASRDRDRSANEKLFF.

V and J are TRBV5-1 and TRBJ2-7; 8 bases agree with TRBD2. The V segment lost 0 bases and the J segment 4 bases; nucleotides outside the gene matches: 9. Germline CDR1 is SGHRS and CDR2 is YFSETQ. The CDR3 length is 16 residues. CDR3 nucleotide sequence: TGCGCCAGCAGCTTGGAGGCGGGAGGCCAGGGGTACGAGCAGTACTTC. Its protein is CASSLEAGGQGYEQYF.

This CDR3 reads CASKPAGATNEKLFF. The CDR3 DNA reads TGTGCCAGCAAGCCAGCCGGAGCAACTAATGAAAAACTGTTTTTT. The V and J genes are TRBV28 and TRBJ1-4; D not certain. The germline V gene has CDR1 MDHEN and CDR2 SYDVKM. V was cut by 7 bases and J by 0 bases, with 12 bases left in between. This CDR3 is built from 15 residues.

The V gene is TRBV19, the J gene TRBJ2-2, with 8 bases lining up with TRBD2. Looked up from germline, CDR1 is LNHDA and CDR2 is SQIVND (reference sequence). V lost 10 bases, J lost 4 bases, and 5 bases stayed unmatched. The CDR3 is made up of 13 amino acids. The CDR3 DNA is TGTGCCACCGGGAGGGCCGCCACCGGGGAGCTGTTTTTT. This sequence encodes CATGRAATGELFF.

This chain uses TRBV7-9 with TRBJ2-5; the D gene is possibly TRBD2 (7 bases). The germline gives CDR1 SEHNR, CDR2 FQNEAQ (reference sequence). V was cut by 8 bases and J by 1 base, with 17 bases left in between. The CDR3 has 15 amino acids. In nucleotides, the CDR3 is TGTGCCAGCGCGTCCGGGGGGCGGGGCCAAGAGACCCAGTACTTC. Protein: CASASGGRGQETQYF.

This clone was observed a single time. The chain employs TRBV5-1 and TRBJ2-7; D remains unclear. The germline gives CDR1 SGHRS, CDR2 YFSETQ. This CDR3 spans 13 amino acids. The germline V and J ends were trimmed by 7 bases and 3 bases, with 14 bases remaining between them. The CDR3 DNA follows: TGCGCCAGCGCCATTGGGCAGAACTACGAGCAGTACTTC. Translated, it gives CASAIGQNYEQYF.

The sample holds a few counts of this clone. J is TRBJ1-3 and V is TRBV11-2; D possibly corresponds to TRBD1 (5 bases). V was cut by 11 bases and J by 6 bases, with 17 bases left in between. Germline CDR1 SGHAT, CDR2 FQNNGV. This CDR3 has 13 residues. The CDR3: CAGGERIENTIYF. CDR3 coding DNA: TGTGCCGGAGGGGAGAGGATCGAAAACACCATATATTTT.

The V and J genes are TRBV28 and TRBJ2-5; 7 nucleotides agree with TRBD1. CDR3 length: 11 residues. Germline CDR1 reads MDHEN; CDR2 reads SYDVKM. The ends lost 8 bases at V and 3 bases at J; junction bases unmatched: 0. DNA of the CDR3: TGTGCCAGCGGACAGGAAGAGACCCAGTACTTC. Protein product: CASGQEETQYF.

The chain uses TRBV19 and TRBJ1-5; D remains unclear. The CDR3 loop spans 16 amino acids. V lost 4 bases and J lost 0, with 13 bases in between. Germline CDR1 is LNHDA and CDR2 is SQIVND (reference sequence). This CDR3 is CASSKGREYSNQPQHF. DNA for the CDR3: TGTGCCAGTAGTAAAGGTCGGGAGTATAGCAATCAGCCCCAGCATTTT.

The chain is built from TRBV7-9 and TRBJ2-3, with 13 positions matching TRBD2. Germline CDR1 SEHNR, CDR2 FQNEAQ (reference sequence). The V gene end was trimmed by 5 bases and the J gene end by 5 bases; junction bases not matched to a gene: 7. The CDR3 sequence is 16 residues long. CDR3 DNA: TGTGCCAGCAGCAGAGGGACTAGCGGGATTAGAGATACGCAGTATTTT. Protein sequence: CASSRGTSGIRDTQYF.

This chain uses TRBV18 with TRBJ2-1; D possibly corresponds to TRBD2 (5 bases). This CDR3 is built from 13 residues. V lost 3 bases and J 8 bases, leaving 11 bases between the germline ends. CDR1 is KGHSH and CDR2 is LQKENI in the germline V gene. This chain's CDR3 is CASSPTSDHEQFF. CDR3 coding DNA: TGTGCCAGCTCACCCACTAGTGACCATGAGCAGTTCTTC.

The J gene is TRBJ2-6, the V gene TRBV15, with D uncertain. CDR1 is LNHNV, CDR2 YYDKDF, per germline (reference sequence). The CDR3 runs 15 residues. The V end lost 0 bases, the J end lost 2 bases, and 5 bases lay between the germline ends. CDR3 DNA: TGTGCCACCAGCAGAGAATTGACTGGGGCCAACGTCCTGACTTTC. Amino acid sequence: CATSRELTGANVLTF.

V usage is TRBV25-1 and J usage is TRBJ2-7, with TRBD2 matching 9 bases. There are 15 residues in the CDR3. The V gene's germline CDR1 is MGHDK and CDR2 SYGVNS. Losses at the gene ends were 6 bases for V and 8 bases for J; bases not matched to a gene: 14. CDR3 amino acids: CASSQAGGVYLQQYF. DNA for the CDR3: TGTGCCAGCAGCCAAGCGGGAGGCGTCTATTTACAGCAGTACTTC.

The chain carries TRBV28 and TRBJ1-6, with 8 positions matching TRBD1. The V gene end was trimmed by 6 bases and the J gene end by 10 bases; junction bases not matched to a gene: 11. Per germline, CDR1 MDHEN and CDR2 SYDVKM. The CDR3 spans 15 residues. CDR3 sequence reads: CASRSLGQGKSPLHF. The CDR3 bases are TGTGCCAGCAGATCCCTAGGACAGGGAAAATCACCCCTCCACTTT.

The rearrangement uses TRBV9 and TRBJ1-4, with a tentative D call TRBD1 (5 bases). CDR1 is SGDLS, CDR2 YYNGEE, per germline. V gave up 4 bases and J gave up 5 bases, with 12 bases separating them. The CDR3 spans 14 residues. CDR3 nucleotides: TGTGCCAGCAGCCAGGGAGGAGGGAATGAAAAACTGTTTTTT. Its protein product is CASSQGGGNEKLFF.

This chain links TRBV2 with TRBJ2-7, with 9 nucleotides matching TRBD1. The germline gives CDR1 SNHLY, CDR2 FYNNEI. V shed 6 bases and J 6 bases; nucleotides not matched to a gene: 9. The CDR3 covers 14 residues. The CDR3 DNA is TGTGCCAGCAGCCCCCGGACAGGGGTTGTCGAGCAGTACTTC. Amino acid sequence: CASSPRTGVVEQYF.